This is a list of T cell receptor beta chains from one sample in a study of CD8+ T cells in alopecia areata. Clones were read by immunoSEQ multiplex PCR, and TCRdb kept only the in-frame ones, dropping some. Among 130,000 or so clones listed, roughly 86% were seen once. The sequenced sample was CD8+ T cells sorted from blood, obtained at week 4, from a patient treated with tofacitinib. Receptor source: a human donor with alopecia areata. The CDR3 runs from the conserved cysteine through the conserved F or W. The D gene is left open where the match is weak. Where a row states a size, it is once, few, many or the class of an expanded clone; other rows omit it.

CDR3	DNA	size	D	V	J
CASSFGGSYEQYF	TGTGCCAGCAGCTTCGGGGGCTCCTACGAGCAGTACTTC	.	.	TRBV13	TRBJ2-7
CALGRSSGNTIYF	TGTGCCTTGGGCCGAAGCTCTGGAAACACCATATATTTT	few	.	TRBV7-9	TRBJ1-3
CASSLTGDGYEQYF	TGCGCCAGCAGCTTAACGGGGGATGGCTACGAGCAGTACTTC	.	.	TRBV5-1	TRBJ2-7
CASSWASAKNIQYF	TGTGCCAGCAGCTGGGCTAGCGCGAAAAACATTCAGTACTTC	.	.	TRBV5-6	TRBJ2-4
CASSQRGGVRGEQYF	TGCGCCAGCAGCCAAAGGGGGGGCGTTCGGGGCGAGCAGTACTTC	once	.	TRBV4-1	TRBJ2-7
CASSVAGSQTGDTQYF	TGTGCCAGCAGCGTAGCCGGTAGTCAAACTGGTGATACGCAGTATTTT	.	.	TRBV9	TRBJ2-3
CASSILTGRGTDTEAFF	TGTGCCAGTAGTATCCTTACCGGACGTGGAACGGACACTGAAGCTTTCTTT	.	.	TRBV19	TRBJ1-1
CASEGTMSSYEQYF	TGTGCCAGCGAGGGGACAATGAGCTCCTACGAGCAGTACTTC	.	.	TRBV6-6	TRBJ2-7
CASSFTENSYEQYF	TGTGCCAGCAGTTTTACGGAAAACTCCTACGAGCAGTACTTC	.	.	TRBV6-6	TRBJ2-7
CASSPDTSGSYEQYF	TGCGCCAGCAGCCCGGATACTAGCGGGAGTTACGAGCAGTACTTC	.	TRBD2	TRBV5-1	TRBJ2-7
CASSHHYGYTF	TGCGCCAGCAGCCACCACTATGGCTACACCTTC	once	.	TRBV4-1	TRBJ1-2
CASSFTTSGPAYEQYF	TGTGCCAGCAGCTTCACGACTAGCGGGCCCGCTTACGAGCAGTACTTC	.	TRBD2	TRBV11-2	TRBJ2-7
CASSERTSGSYEQYF	TGTGCCAGCAGTGAGAGGACTAGCGGGAGTTACGAGCAGTACTTC	few	TRBD2	TRBV6-1	TRBJ2-7